This TCR beta chain was profiled in a study of blood T cell repertoires in COVID-19. Unmatched junction bases numbered 10, after V lost 5 bases and J lost 11 bases. This CDR3 contains 15 residues. CDR1 and CDR2 from the germline V gene are SNHLY and FYNNEI. Measured with immunoSEQ multiplex PCR; TCRdb has only the in-frame clones, and not every one. This table holds 310,000 or so clones, 70% to 90% found once. The TCR originated in a woman aged 25 to 39 who had recovered from COVID-19. The V and J genes are TRBV2 and TRBJ2-3, with TRBD2 matching 13 bases. The specimen was PBMCs or T cells enriched from blood (not recorded which). CDR3 loop: CASSLTSGGANLQYF. The CDR3 nucleotides read TGTGCCAGCAGTCTCACTAGCGGGGGGGCCAATCTGCAGTATTTT.